One and the same sample provided the 3 T cell receptor beta chains below, sequenced in a study of cytomegalovirus exposure and HLA in healthy donors. 60 Vbeta and 13 Jbeta primers were used in PCR. Only in-frame clones appear in the TCRdb table, and some are missing; sequencing was by immunoSEQ multiplex PCR. The sample lists some 170,000 clones; 71% were seen once. Sequenced material: PBMCs. The origin of the receptors is a woman in her thirties in good health and CMV-seronegative.

The V gene is TRBV27, the J gene TRBJ1-6; no reliable D call. Germline V gene data show CDR1 as MNHEY and CDR2 as SMNVEV (reference sequence). V lost 9 bases and J lost 10, with 19 bases in between. The CDR3 is made up of 14 amino acids. The CDR3 sequence: CASRAGVTLSPLHF. The CDR3, as DNA: TGTGCCAGTCGAGCCGGGGTCACTTTGTCACCCCTCCACTTT.

This rearrangement joins TRBV5-6 to TRBJ2-5; D possibly corresponds to TRBD1 (6 bases). Germline V gene sequence: CDR1 SGHDT, CDR2 YYEEEE. Trimming shortened V by 4 bases and J by 0 bases, and 10 bases separated the two germline ends. CDR3 size: 14 residues. The CDR3 loop is CASSTAGDQETQYF. The CDR3, as DNA: TGTGCCAGCAGCACAGCAGGGGACCAAGAGACCCAGTACTTC. Filled out from reference TRBV5-6 and TRBJ2-5, the complete variable domain reads DAGVTQSPTHLIKTRGQQVTLRCSPKSGHDTVSWYQQALGQGPQFIFQYYEEEERQRGNFPDRFSGHQFPNYSSELNVNALLLGDSALYLCASSTAGDQETQYFGPGTRLLVL.

V and J are TRBV7-2 and TRBJ1-5, with D perhaps matching TRBD1 (6 bases). Germline-derived CDR1 and CDR2 are SGHTA and FQGNSA. V shed 2 bases and J shed 2 bases, with 7 bases lying between them. The CDR3 sequence is 14 residues long. The CDR3 loop reads CASSLSGGNQPQHF. The CDR3 DNA sequence: TGTGCCAGCAGCTTATCAGGGGGCAATCAGCCCCAGCATTTT.